The sample holds one count of the clone carrying this T cell receptor (beta chain). The antigen is not known. The data originate from a study of T cell responses to AZD1222 COVID-19 vaccine. Study results and caveats: Mapped onto spike, vaccine-associated CD4 TCRs spanned it and were dominant at 160-218 and 743-854.

The germline V gene encodes CDR1 LGHDT and CDR2 YNNKEL (reference sequence). The CDR3 loop spans 15 amino acids. V was pared by 7 bases and J by 0 bases, with 15 bases between. The data were produced by immunoSEQ multiplex PCR, yet TCRdb's version contains in-frame clones alone and is incomplete. This sample has 110,000 or so clones, with roughly 90% found just once. The V and J genes are TRBV3-1 (or the pseudogene TRBV3-2) and TRBJ1-1, with a weak D call TRBD1 (5 bases). Source: peripheral blood, taken on day 0 of MenACWY control vaccination. The receptor was derived from an adult in good health. The CDR3 reads CASTLVGGMNTEAFF. Here the CDR3 DNA reads TGTGCCAGCACGCTAGTCGGGGGTATGAACACTGAAGCTTTCTTT.